In its sample, the clone carrying this TCR beta chain was seen once. Its specificity is unknown. This CDR3 region has 18 residues. Between the trimmed V and J ends, which lost 0 bases and 1 base, there was a span of 17 bases. The germline gives CDR1 SGHNT, CDR2 YYREEE (reference sequence). Sequencing sought depths of 1 in 200,000 to 1 in 1 million T cells. The repertoire was sequenced with immunoSEQ multiplex PCR; TCRdb's copy has only in-frame clones and lacks some. The table has 60,000 to 70,000 clones, 57% seen once. This sample was included in a study of cytotoxic CD8 clonotypes in ibrutinib-treated CLL. Study at large: Median treatment time before response sampling was 12 months, range 6 to 36. Findings and caveats of the study: Different sampling times were used for sustained-remission and progressing patients.

The input for sequencing was PBMCs, taken after 12 months of ibrutinib treatment. The gene calls are TRBV5-4 and TRBJ1-3; D unclear. This receptor was obtained from a human donor with chronic lymphocytic leukemia. CDR3 residues: CASSLDPPGPTSGNTIYF. As DNA, the CDR3 is TGTGCCAGCAGCTTGGATCCCCCAGGACCTACTTCTGGAAACACCATATATTTT.